The rows below give T cell receptor beta chains drawn from one sample of a study of blood T cell repertoires in COVID-19. The repertoire was sequenced with immunoSEQ multiplex PCR; TCRdb's copy has only in-frame clones and lacks some. The data hold 200,000 to 250,000 clones, with about 93% observed a single time. Sequencing input: peripheral blood. These receptors were collected from a man in his 60s with COVID-19, enrolled during active disease. The CDR3 runs from the conserved cysteine through the conserved F or W. A D gene is named only where the DNA matches it firmly. Clone size is shown for a subset of rows, as once, few, many or a class of expanded clone.

d_call	v_call	clone_size	j_call	cdr3_aa	cdr3_nt
TRBD1	TRBV3-1/TRBV3-2	NA	TRBJ1-2	CASSRLEDRGFNYGYTF	TGTGCCAGCAGCCGCCTCGAAGACAGGGGCTTCAACTATGGCTACACCTTC
TRBD1	TRBV28	once	TRBJ1-1	CASGGGGNTEAFF	TGTGCCAGCGGAGGGGGCGGGAACACTGAAGCTTTCTTT
NA	TRBV5-8	NA	TRBJ2-7	CASSLTVFYEQYF	TGTGCCAGCAGCTTGACAGTTTTCTACGAGCAGTACTTC
TRBD1	TRBV15	NA	TRBJ2-2	CATSVGTGVSTGELFF	TGTGCCACCAGCGTTGGGACAGGGGTCTCCACCGGGGAGCTGTTTTTT
TRBD1	TRBV6-5	NA	TRBJ1-1	CASSDRVWGNTEAFF	TGTGCCAGCAGCGACAGGGTTTGGGGGAACACTGAAGCTTTCTTT
NA	TRBV3-1/TRBV3-2	NA	TRBJ1-6	CASLDPSPLHF	TGTGCCAGCTTAGATCCCTCACCCCTCCACTTT
TRBD1	TRBV9	NA	TRBJ2-1	CASTIYGRVFGTGVYSEQFF	TGTGCCAGCACTATCTACGGGAGGGTTTTCGGGACAGGGGTTTACAGTGAGCAGTTCTTC
TRBD1	TRBV30	NA	TRBJ1-6	CAWSVAVTGGKLNSPLHF	TGTGCCTGGAGTGTTGCGGTTACAGGGGGCAAATTGAATTCACCCCTCCACTTT
TRBD1	TRBV11-2	NA	TRBJ2-5	CASSLPQGEFTETQYF	TGTGCCAGCAGCTTGCCTCAGGGGGAGTTTACAGAGACCCAGTACTTC
TRBD2	TRBV11-2	NA	TRBJ2-1	CASSLVVLAGGYNEQFF	TGTGCCAGCAGCTTAGTAGTGCTAGCGGGAGGGTACAATGAGCAGTTCTTC
NA	TRBV7-2	NA	TRBJ1-5	CASSLGRGRIGNQPQHF	TGTGCCAGCAGCTTAGGAAGGGGCCGAATCGGCAATCAGCCCCAGCATTTT
TRBD1	TRBV27	NA	TRBJ2-2	CASSPARTGGLTGELFF	TGTGCCAGCAGTCCCGCCCGGACAGGGGGCTTGACCGGGGAGCTGTTTTTT
NA	TRBV10-3	NA	TRBJ1-6	CAIRPGGGSPLHF	TGTGCCATCCGACCCGGAGGTGGTTCACCCCTCCACTTT
NA	TRBV10-3	NA	TRBJ2-5	CAISGGNQETQYF	TGTGCCATCAGTGGGGGCAACCAAGAGACCCAGTACTTC
NA	TRBV4-1	NA	TRBJ2-1	CASSQKQGDEEQFF	TGCGCCAGCAGCCAAAAACAGGGAGACGAGGAGCAGTTCTTC
TRBD1	TRBV2	NA	TRBJ1-5	CASSVDRAGQPQHF	TGTGCCAGCAGTGTGGACAGGGCGGGTCAGCCCCAGCATTTT
NA	TRBV19	NA	TRBJ1-5	CASSIYRESNQPQHF	TGTGCCAGTAGTATTTACAGGGAGAGCAATCAGCCCCAGCATTTT
NA	TRBV9	NA	TRBJ2-2	CASSARLVPGELFF	TGTGCCAGCAGCGCCCGACTAGTTCCCGGGGAGCTGTTTTTT
TRBD2	TRBV2	NA	TRBJ2-3	CASSGRGTDTQYF	TGTGCCAGTAGCGGGAGGGGCACAGATACGCAGTATTTT
NA	TRBV2	NA	TRBJ1-6	CASSPTRTANNSPLHF	TGTGCCAGCAGTCCCACCCGGACAGCAAATAATTCACCCCTCCACTTT
NA	TRBV25-1	NA	TRBJ2-7	CASSPYTNYEQYF	TGTGCCAGCAGTCCGTACACAAACTACGAGCAGTACTTC
NA	TRBV20-1	NA	TRBJ1-5	CSARGQYSNQPQHF	TGCAGTGCTCGTGGACAGTATAGCAATCAGCCCCAGCATTTT
NA	TRBV6-6	NA	TRBJ2-7	CASSYSRESEQYF	TGTGCCAGCAGTTACTCGAGAGAGTCCGAGCAGTACTTC
TRBD1	TRBV6-5	NA	TRBJ1-2	CASSSAGQGVLHGYTF	TGTGCCAGCAGTTCCGCGGGACAGGGGGTACTTCATGGCTACACCTTC
NA	TRBV4-2	NA	TRBJ1-1	CASSPKAGANTEAFF	TGTGCCAGCAGCCCAAAAGCGGGGGCAAACACTGAAGCTTTCTTT
TRBD1	TRBV29-1	NA	TRBJ1-2	CSVDSRDRDHGYTF	TGCAGCGTTGATAGCCGGGACAGGGATCATGGCTACACCTTC
TRBD2	TRBV5-1	NA	TRBJ2-3	CASSLTNRAGGTDTQYF	TGCGCCAGCAGCCTAACAAACCGAGCGGGAGGCACAGATACGCAGTATTTT
TRBD1	TRBV5-4	NA	TRBJ1-2	CASSPPWRRGRYGYTF	TGTGCCAGCAGCCCCCCCTGGCGCAGGGGGCGTTATGGCTACACCTTC
NA	TRBV5-6	NA	TRBJ2-7	CASSFPGYEQYF	TGTGCCAGCAGCTTCCCAGGCTACGAGCAGTACTTC
NA	TRBV6-2/TRBV6-3	once	TRBJ2-2	CASSYIREHGELFF	TGTGCCAGCAGTTACATCAGGGAACACGGGGAGCTGTTTTTT
NA	TRBV4-1	once	TRBJ2-7	CASSQELVGSEQYF	TGCGCCAGCAGCCAGGAGCTCGTTGGCTCCGAGCAGTACTTC
TRBD2	TRBV18	NA	TRBJ2-7	CASSFSDSGTYEQYF	TGTGCCAGCTCGTTCAGCGACAGCGGGACCTACGAGCAGTACTTC
TRBD1	TRBV6-5	NA	TRBJ1-3	CASQQGVGNTIYF	TGTGCCAGCCAACAGGGGGTTGGAAACACCATATATTTT
TRBD1	TRBV19	NA	TRBJ2-7	CASSPDPGQGRPYEQYF	TGTGCCAGTAGCCCAGACCCCGGACAGGGGCGTCCCTACGAGCAGTACTTC
NA	TRBV5-1	NA	TRBJ1-4	CASSPGHINEKLFF	TGCGCCAGCAGCCCGGGACACATCAATGAAAAACTGTTTTTT
TRBD1	TRBV10-3	NA	TRBJ1-2	CATRQDRVYGYTF	TGTGCCACCCGCCAGGACAGGGTCTATGGCTACACCTTC
NA	TRBV10-3	NA	TRBJ1-2	CAIRAGEGYGYTF	TGTGCCATCCGGGCAGGGGAGGGCTATGGCTACACCTTC
NA	TRBV6-5	NA	TRBJ2-7	CASSYRGRLYEQYF	TGTGCCAGCAGTTACAGGGGGAGACTTTACGAGCAGTACTTC
TRBD2	TRBV7-2	NA	TRBJ2-7	CASSLARGGVYEQYF	TGTGCCAGCAGCTTAGCGCGGGGGGGCGTTTACGAGCAGTACTTC